These T cell receptor beta chains were read from a single sample in a study of cytomegalovirus exposure and HLA in healthy donors. Assay used: immunoSEQ multiplex PCR; TCRdb lists only in-frame clones, some missing. The top ten hold 2.5% to 4% of the sample, which has about 170,000 clones, under 80% seen once. The sample comprised PBMCs. These receptors all come from a female donor in good health and CMV-seronegative. The CDR3 runs from the conserved cysteine through the conserved F or W. The order of the fields is J gene, V gene, D gene, clone size, CDR3 DNA, CDR3 protein. A D gene is named only where the DNA matches it firmly. Not all rows give a size; the values are once, few, many and, for expanded clones, a class.

>TRBJ1-1|TRBV7-9|TRBD1|.
TGTGCCAGCAGCCTCATGACAGGGGGCGAAACTGAAGCTTTCTTT
CASSLMTGGETEAFF
>TRBJ1-6|TRBV5-8|TRBD1|.
TGTGCCAGCAGGGACCGGGACAGGGGATCCTATAATTCACCCCTCCACTTT
CASRDRDRGSYNSPLHF
>TRBJ1-5|TRBV19|.|.
TGTGCCAGTAGTGGGACTGGGATCCAGCCCCAGCATTTT
CASSGTGIQPQHF
>TRBJ1-4|TRBV30|TRBD1|.
TGTGCCTGGAGCCCGGACAGGACCACTAATGAAAAACTGTTTTTT
CAWSPDRTTNEKLFF
>TRBJ2-1|TRBV28|TRBD2|once
TGTGCCAGCAGTCCCCCCCTAGCGGGAAGCAATGAGCAGTTCTTC
CASSPPLAGSNEQFF
>TRBJ1-1|TRBV2|TRBD1|few
TGTGCCAGCAGTTGGGACAGTAGGTATGAAGCTTTCTTT
CASSWDSRYEAFF
>TRBJ2-3|TRBV29-1|.|.
TGCAGCGTTGCGGGTCCAGATACGCAGTATTTT
CSVAGPDTQYF
>TRBJ2-1|TRBV30|.|.
TGTGCCTGGAGTAGAGGTCGCGGTAAGAGCAATGAGCAGTTCTTC
CAWSRGRGKSNEQFF
>TRBJ2-5|TRBV7-2|.|.
TGTGCCAGCAGCCTTGGGGGGAGCCAAGAGACCCAGTACTTC
CASSLGGSQETQYF
>TRBJ2-7|TRBV10-3|.|.
TGTGCCATCAGTGACTCCGGGACAACCTCCTACGAGCAGTACTTC
CAISDSGTTSYEQYF
>TRBJ2-3|TRBV5-1|TRBD2|.
TGCGCCAGCAGCCAGCGAGCGGGGGCTAGCACAGATACGCAGTATTTT
CASSQRAGASTDTQYF
>TRBJ1-5|TRBV28|TRBD1|.
TGTGCCAGCACCCCGGGACAGGGGGTTAGGCCCCAGCATTTT
CASTPGQGVRPQHF
>TRBJ1-2|TRBV7-2|TRBD1|.
TGTGCCAGCAGCTTGGACAGGGCGGTAGGTGGCTACACCTTC
CASSLDRAVGGYTF
>TRBJ1-1|TRBV11-3|.|once
TGTGCCAGCAGCTTCTCCCGCAAGACAACGGCTTTCTTT
CASSFSRKTTAFF
>TRBJ2-7|TRBV4-3|.|few
TGCGCCAGCAGCCAAGAGGGAAGGGGTGCATCCTACGAGCAGTACTTC
CASSQEGRGASYEQYF
>TRBJ1-6|TRBV10-3|.|.
TGTGCCATCAGGGGGGAGGGTTTAATTTCACCCCTCCACTTT
CAIRGEGLISPLHF
>TRBJ1-5|TRBV29-1|.|few
TGCAGCGTTGCAGAACTGGGACATCTCAGTGGCAATCAGCCCCAGCATTTT
CSVAELGHLSGNQPQHF
>TRBJ1-5|TRBV28|.|once
TGTGCCAGCGGTAGAGGTTATAGCAATCAGCCCCAGCATTTT
CASGRGYSNQPQHF
>TRBJ1-2|TRBV19|.|.
TGTGCCAGTAGTATAGGGATGCGGATCTCTAACTATGGCTACACCTTC
CASSIGMRISNYGYTF
>TRBJ2-1|TRBV23-1|TRBD1|.
TGCGCCAGCAGCCCAGACAGGGGGCACTACAATGAGCAGTTCTTC
CASSPDRGHYNEQFF
>TRBJ2-3|TRBV2|.|.
TGTGCCAGCGGGCTGAGGGACACAGATACGCAGTATTTT
CASGLRDTDTQYF
>TRBJ2-7|TRBV28|.|.
TGTGCCAGCAGTCCCGAAACGCGGCGGTACTACGAGCAGTACTTC
CASSPETRRYYEQYF
>TRBJ1-5|TRBV6-1|.|.
TGTGCCAGCAGTGAAGTTTGGCAGGGTTACCAGCCCCAGCATTTT
CASSEVWQGYQPQHF
>TRBJ1-1|TRBV6-5|TRBD1|few
TGTGCCAGCAGCGACAGGGTGACTGAAGCTTTCTTT
CASSDRVTEAFF
>TRBJ2-4|TRBV13|.|few
TGTGCCAGCTTAAAAGTAAAAGGACTAGCCAAAAACATTCAGTACTTC
CASLKVKGLAKNIQYF
>TRBJ1-1|TRBV5-6|.|.
TGTGCCAGCAGCTTTCAGGGGCCTAGGAACACTGAAGCTTTCTTT
CASSFQGPRNTEAFF
>TRBJ2-2|TRBV6-1|TRBD1|.
TGTGCCAGCGTACCCTTGGCAGGGGGCACCGGGGAGCTGTTTTTT
CASVPLAGGTGELFF
>TRBJ1-2|TRBV14|.|.
TGTGCCAGCAGCCAAGATCTGTTGGAAACAGGGCCTAACTATGGCTACACCTTC
CASSQDLLETGPNYGYTF
>TRBJ1-5|TRBV28|.|.
TGTGCCAGCACCTTCGGGGGGCTGGGTAGCAATCAGCCCCAGCATTTT
CASTFGGLGSNQPQHF
>TRBJ1-6|TRBV2|.|.
TGTGCCAGCAGTGGGACAGCGAGCTCCTATAATTCACCCCTCCACTTT
CASSGTASSYNSPLHF
>TRBJ2-7|TRBV11-2|TRBD2|.
TGTGCCAGCAGATTGTTAAGCGGGAGCTACGAGCAGTACTTC
CASRLLSGSYEQYF
>TRBJ2-3|TRBV5-6|.|.
TGTGCCAGCAGCGCCCGGCGGCTAAGCACAGATACGCAGTATTTT
CASSARRLSTDTQYF
>TRBJ2-7|TRBV1|.|.
TGCACCAGCAGCCAATCAGGGGGGAGCTCCTACGAGCAGTACTTC
CTSSQSGGSSYEQYF
>TRBJ2-7|TRBV14|.|few
TGTGCCAGCAGCGCGCTAGTCTACGAGCAGTACTTC
CASSALVYEQYF
>TRBJ2-3|TRBV9|TRBD2|.
TGTGCCAGCAGCCAAGCGGGAGGGCCTATTGGGGATACGCAGTATTTT
CASSQAGGPIGDTQYF
>TRBJ1-2|TRBV13|TRBD1|.
TGTGCCAGCAGCTTAAGGGGGCGGAATGGCTACACCTTC
CASSLRGRNGYTF
>TRBJ2-5|TRBV19|.|.
TGTGCCAGTCGGTTCCAAGAGACCCAGTACTTC
CASRFQETQYF
>TRBJ1-6|TRBV19|TRBD1|few
TGTGCCAGTAGCAGGGGACAGGAACTGAATAATTCACCCCTCCACTTT
CASSRGQELNNSPLHF
>TRBJ2-1|TRBV7-2|TRBD2|.
TGTGCCAGCAGCTTGCGCTTAGCGGGGGTCAATGAGCAGTTCTTC
CASSLRLAGVNEQFF
>TRBJ1-1|TRBV18|TRBD1|.
TGTGCCAGCTCACCAAGGCAGCAGGGGGCAGGTACTGAAGCTTTCTTT
CASSPRQQGAGTEAFF
>TRBJ2-3|TRBV5-8|TRBD2|.
TGTGCCAGCAGCCCCGGACTAGTAGCAACAGATACGCAGTATTTT
CASSPGLVATDTQYF
>TRBJ2-1|TRBV7-2|TRBD2|.
TGTGCCAGCAGCTTACGGAGCCTAGCGGGGGACAATGAGCAGTTCTTC
CASSLRSLAGDNEQFF
>TRBJ2-2|TRBV2|TRBD2|.
TGTGCCAGCACCGACGTCGGGGGGGGGAACACCGGGGAGCTGTTTTTT
CASTDVGGGNTGELFF
>TRBJ2-1|TRBV5-1|.|.
TGCGCCAGCAGCCAGAACAATGAGCAGTTCTTC
CASSQNNEQFF
>TRBJ2-7|TRBV18|TRBD2|once
TGTGCCAGCTCACTGGCCGGGACTAGCGAGTACGAGCAGTACTTC
CASSLAGTSEYEQYF
>TRBJ2-4|TRBV9|.|few
TGTGCCAGCAGCCTAGCCGCCAGGCCCGGAACGAACATTCAGTACTTC
CASSLAARPGTNIQYF
>TRBJ1-1|TRBV28|TRBD1|.
TGTGCCAGCAGTTTGGGAAGGGGGCTCCACATGAACACTGAAGCTTTCTTT
CASSLGRGLHMNTEAFF
>TRBJ2-1|TRBV7-2|TRBD1|.
TGTGCCAGCGGAGGGACAGGGGTCCATGAGCAGTTCTTC
CASGGTGVHEQFF
>TRBJ1-4|TRBV19|TRBD1|.
TGTGCCAGTAGTATCGACAGGGGAAATGAAAAACTGTTTTTT
CASSIDRGNEKLFF
>TRBJ2-1|TRBV5-3|TRBD2|.
TGTGCCAGAAGCTGGCTAGCGGTCTACTCCTACAATGAGCAGTTCTTC
CARSWLAVYSYNEQFF
>TRBJ1-6|TRBV27|.|.
TGTGCCAGCACCTCATCCGGGGTTAGCTCCTATAATTCACCCCTCCACTTT
CASTSSGVSSYNSPLHF
>TRBJ2-3|TRBV11-2|.|.
TGTGCCAGCAGCTGGGCTAGCACAGATACGCAGTATTTT
CASSWASTDTQYF
>TRBJ2-5|TRBV20-1|.|.
TGCAGTGCTAACCCCGAGGAGACCCAGTACTTC
CSANPEETQYF
>TRBJ1-1|TRBV28|.|.
TGTGCCAGCAGTTTATCCCCGGGGGTAGGAACTGAAGCTTTCTTT
CASSLSPGVGTEAFF
>TRBJ1-3|TRBV6-5|TRBD1|.
TGTGCCGCGCAGGGGGCCCTCGCAAACACCATATATTTT
CAAQGALANTIYF
>TRBJ2-7|TRBV28|.|.
TGTGCCAGCAGGGAAGTAGGACTCTACGAGCAGTACTTC
CASREVGLYEQYF
>TRBJ2-7|TRBV11-3|.|.
TGTGCCAGCAGCTTTTTTGATAGCGCGCACGAGCAGTACTTC
CASSFFDSAHEQYF